A single sample is the source of the 5 T cell receptor beta chains below, sequenced in a study of beta chain features in type 1 diabetes. Study results and limitations: Type 1 diabetes patients had TCRB CDR3s that were shorter (moderately but significantly so) in all four CD4+ subsets.

Their specific antigens are unknown. As every portion of the isolated RNA was reverse transcribed, the sequencing read expressed TCRB transcripts. TCRdb keeps only in-frame clones here, not all; method: immunoSEQ multiplex PCR. The table shows roughly 330,000 clones, with approximately 15% occurring only once. The sequencing sample was made of naive CD4+ T cells from blood. Receptors were obtained from a woman aged 18-29 years with type 1 diabetes.

The rearrangement links TRBV9 to TRBJ1-2, with D possibly TRBD1 on 5 matching bases. The CDR3 extends over 16 amino acids. The V gene's germline CDR1 is SGDLS and CDR2 YYNGEE. V was cut by 2 bases and J by 4 bases, with 18 bases left in between. The CDR3 DNA reads TGTGCCAGCAGCGTCGCCAGGGTAGGAAAGGGCTATGGCTACACCTTC. This codes for CASSVARVGKGYGYTF.

This chain uses TRBV2 with TRBJ2-1; no reliable D call. Looked up from germline, CDR1 is SNHLY and CDR2 is FYNNEI. Trimming took off 7 bases at V and 0 bases at J, with 13 bases between the two ends. This CDR3 comprises 15 residues. For the CDR3, the DNA is TGTGCCAGCACGCGAGCGATCGGCTCCTACAATGAGCAGTTCTTC. Translation: CASTRAIGSYNEQFF.

The V call is TRBV13, the J call TRBJ1-4, with 7 bases identical to TRBD1. With V trimmed by 2 bases and J by 5 bases, 5 bases remained unmatched. The CDR3 is 15 residues long. Germline V lookup: CDR1 PRHDT, CDR2 FYEKMQ (reference sequence). The CDR3 here is CASSLKTGVNEKLFF. The CDR3 coding sequence is TGTGCCAGCAGCTTAAAAACAGGGGTCAATGAAAAACTGTTTTTT.

This clone was observed a handful of times. The gene calls are TRBV2 and TRBJ2-5; 9 bases agree with TRBD2. The CDR3 length is 15 residues. Germline loops: CDR1 SNHLY, CDR2 FYNNEI. Unmatched junction bases numbered 7, after V lost 6 bases and J lost 2 bases. CDR3 in amino acids: CASSVGAGGQETQYF. The CDR3 DNA reads as TGTGCCAGCAGCGTGGGAGCGGGAGGTCAAGAGACCCAGTACTTC. The full variable domain, completed using reference TRBV2 and TRBJ2-5, is EPEVTQTPSHQVTQMGQEVILRCVPISNHLYFYWYRQILGQKVEFLVSFYNNEISEKSEIFDDQFSVERPDGSNFTLKIRSTKLEDSAMYFCASSVGAGGQETQYFGPGTRLLVL.

The chain is built from TRBV14 and TRBJ2-7; 8 nucleotides match TRBD1. With V trimmed by 2 bases and J by 3 bases, 6 bases remained unmatched. The CDR3 consists of 15 residues. The germline CDR1 and CDR2 sequences are SGHDN and FVKESK. CDR3 nucleotide sequence: TGTGCCAGCAGCCAACGCAGTGGACAGGGCTACGAGCAGTACGTC. Amino acid sequence: CASSQRSGQGYEQYV.